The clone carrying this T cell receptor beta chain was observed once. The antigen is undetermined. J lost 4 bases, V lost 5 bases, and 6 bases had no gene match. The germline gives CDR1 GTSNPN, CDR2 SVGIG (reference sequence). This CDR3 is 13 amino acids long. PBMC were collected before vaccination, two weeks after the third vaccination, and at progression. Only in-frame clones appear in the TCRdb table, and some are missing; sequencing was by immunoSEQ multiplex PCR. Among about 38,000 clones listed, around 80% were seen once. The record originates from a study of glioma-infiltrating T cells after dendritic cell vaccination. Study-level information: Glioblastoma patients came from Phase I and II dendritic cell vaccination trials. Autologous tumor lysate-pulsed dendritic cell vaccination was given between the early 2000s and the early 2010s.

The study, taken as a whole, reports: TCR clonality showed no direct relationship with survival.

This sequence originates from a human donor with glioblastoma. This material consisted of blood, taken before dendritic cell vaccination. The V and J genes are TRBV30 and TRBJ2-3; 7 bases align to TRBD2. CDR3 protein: CAWEFLAADTQYF. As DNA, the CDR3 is TGTGCCTGGGAATTCCTAGCGGCAGATACGCAGTATTTT.